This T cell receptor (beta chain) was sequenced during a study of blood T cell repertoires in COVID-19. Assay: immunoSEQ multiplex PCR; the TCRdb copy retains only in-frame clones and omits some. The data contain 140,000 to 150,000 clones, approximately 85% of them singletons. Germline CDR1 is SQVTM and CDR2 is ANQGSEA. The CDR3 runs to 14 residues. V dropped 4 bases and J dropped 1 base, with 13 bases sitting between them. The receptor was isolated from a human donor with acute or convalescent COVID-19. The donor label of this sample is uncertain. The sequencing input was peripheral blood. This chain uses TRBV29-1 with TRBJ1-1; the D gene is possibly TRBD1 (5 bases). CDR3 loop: CSVGPGLKNTEAFF. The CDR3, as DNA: TGCAGCGTTGGCCCGGGACTTAAGAACACTGAAGCTTTCTTT.